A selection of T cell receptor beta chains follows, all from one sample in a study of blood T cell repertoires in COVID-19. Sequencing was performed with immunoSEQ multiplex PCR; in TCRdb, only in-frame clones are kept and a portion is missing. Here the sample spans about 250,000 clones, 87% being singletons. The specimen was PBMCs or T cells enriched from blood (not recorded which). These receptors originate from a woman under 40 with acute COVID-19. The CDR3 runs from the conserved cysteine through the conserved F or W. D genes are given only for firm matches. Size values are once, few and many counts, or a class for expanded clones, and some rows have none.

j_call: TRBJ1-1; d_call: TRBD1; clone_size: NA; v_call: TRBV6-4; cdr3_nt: TGTGCCAGCAGAGGAACACCAGGGGGCACTGAAGCTTTCTTT; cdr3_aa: CASRGTPGGTEAFF
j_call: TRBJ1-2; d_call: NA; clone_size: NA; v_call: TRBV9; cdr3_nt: TGTGCCAGCACCGTACATCCGGAGGGTGGCGGCTACACCTTC; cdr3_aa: CASTVHPEGGGYTF
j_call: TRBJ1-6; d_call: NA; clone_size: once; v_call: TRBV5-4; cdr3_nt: TGTGCCAGCAGCCCGACAGGCCGAAGGTCACCCCTCCACTTT; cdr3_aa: CASSPTGRRSPLHF
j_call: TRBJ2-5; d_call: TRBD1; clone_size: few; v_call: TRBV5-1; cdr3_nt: TGCGCCAGTTTCGGACAGGAATCGTCAGTGACCCAGTACTTC; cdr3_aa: CASFGQESSVTQYF
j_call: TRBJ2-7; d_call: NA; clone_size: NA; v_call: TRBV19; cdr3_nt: TGTGCCAGTAGTATTGAAGGGGCAGGGATCGAGCAGTACTTC; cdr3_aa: CASSIEGAGIEQYF
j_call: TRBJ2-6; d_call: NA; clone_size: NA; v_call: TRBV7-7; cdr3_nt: TGTGCTAGCAGCCCCCTAAGTACAGTCGGGGCCAACGTCCTGACTTTC; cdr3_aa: CASSPLSTVGANVLTF
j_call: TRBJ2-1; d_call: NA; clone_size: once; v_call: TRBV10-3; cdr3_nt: TGTGCCATCAGTCCCTCCGGGGAGTCGGTCAATGAGCAGTTCTTC; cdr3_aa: CAISPSGESVNEQFF
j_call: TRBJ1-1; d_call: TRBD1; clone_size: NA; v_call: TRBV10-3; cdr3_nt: TGTGCCATCATGGGGACAGGACACACTGAAGCTTTCTTT; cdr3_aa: CAIMGTGHTEAFF
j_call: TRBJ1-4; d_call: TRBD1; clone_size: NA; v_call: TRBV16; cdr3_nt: TGTGCCAGCAGCCAAACTATAACAGGGGGCGCGAATAATGAAAAACTGTTTTTT; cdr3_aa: CASSQTITGGANNEKLFF
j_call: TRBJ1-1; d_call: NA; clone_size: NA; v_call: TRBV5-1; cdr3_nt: TGCGCCAGCAGCTTGGGGACACGAAACACTGAAGCTTTCTTT; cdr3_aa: CASSLGTRNTEAFF
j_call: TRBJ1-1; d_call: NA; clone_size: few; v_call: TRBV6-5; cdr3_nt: TGTGCCGTCCGACAGGAAGACGTGAACACTGAAGCTTTCTTT; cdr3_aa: CAVRQEDVNTEAFF
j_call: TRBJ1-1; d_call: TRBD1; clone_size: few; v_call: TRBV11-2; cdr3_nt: TGTGCCAGCAGCATATCGACAGGGGAGACTGAAGCTTTCTTT; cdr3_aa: CASSISTGETEAFF
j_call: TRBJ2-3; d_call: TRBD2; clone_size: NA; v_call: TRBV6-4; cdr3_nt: TGTGCCAGCAGTGACTCCCCGGGGGGGATCACAGATACGCAGTATTTT; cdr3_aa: CASSDSPGGITDTQYF
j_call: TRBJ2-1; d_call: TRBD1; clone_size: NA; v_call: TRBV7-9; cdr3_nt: TGTGCCAGCAGCTCGGGACAGGGTTACAATGAGCAGTTCTTC; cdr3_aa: CASSSGQGYNEQFF
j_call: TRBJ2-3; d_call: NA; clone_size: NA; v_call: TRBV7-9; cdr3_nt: TGTGCCAGCAGCCAAGTACAGATCACAGATACGCAGTATTTT; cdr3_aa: CASSQVQITDTQYF
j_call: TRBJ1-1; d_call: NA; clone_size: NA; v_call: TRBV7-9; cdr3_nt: TGTGCCAGCAGACGGGACGGGGACTGGGACACTGAAGCTTTCTTT; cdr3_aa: CASRRDGDWDTEAFF
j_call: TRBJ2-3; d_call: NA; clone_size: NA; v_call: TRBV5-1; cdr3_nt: TGCGCCAGCAGCTTGTTGGTAGCGAGTGAGCAGTATTTT; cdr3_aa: CASSLLVASEQYF
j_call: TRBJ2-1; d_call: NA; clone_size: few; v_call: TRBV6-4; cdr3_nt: TGTGCCAGCAGTGACTCAGGAAGGGGTGAGCAGTTCTTC; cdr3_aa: CASSDSGRGEQFF
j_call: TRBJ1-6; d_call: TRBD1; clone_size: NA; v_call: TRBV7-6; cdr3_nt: TGTGCCAGCAGCTTAGGCCGACAGGGAGATACACCCCTCCACTTT; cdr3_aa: CASSLGRQGDTPLHF
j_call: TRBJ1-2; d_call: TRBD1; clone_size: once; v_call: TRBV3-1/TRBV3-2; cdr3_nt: TGTGCCAGCAGCCAAACAGGGGGAAATGGCTACACCTTC; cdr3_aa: CASSQTGGNGYTF
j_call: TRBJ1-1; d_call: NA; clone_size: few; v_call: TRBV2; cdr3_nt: TGTGCCAGCAGTGGGGGCAGGGCTTACGCTGAAGCTTTCTTT; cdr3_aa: CASSGGRAYAEAFF
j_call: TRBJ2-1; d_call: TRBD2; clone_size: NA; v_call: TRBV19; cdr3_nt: TGTGCCAGTAGATCCCGCGGGGGGACCTACAATGAGCAGTTCTTC; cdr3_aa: CASRSRGGTYNEQFF
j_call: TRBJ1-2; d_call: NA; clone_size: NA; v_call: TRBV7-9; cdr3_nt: TGTGCCAGCAGCTTATCAGATAACTATGGCTACACCTTC; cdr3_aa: CASSLSDNYGYTF
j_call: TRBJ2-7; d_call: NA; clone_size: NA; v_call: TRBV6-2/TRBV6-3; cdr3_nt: TGTGCCAGCAGTCCCCCCCGGACAGACTCCTACGAGCAGTACTTC; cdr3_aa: CASSPPRTDSYEQYF
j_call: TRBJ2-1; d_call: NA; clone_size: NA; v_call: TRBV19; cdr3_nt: TGTGCCAGTAGTGATACTTGGAGCAATGAGCAGTTCTTC; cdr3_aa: CASSDTWSNEQFF
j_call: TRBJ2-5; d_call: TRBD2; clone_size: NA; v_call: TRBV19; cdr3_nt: TGTGCCAGTAGTATAGATCTCCCTAGCGGGAAGGGGACCCAGTACTTC; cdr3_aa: CASSIDLPSGKGTQYF
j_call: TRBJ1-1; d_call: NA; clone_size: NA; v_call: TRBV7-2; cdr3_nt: TGTGCCAGCAGCCCCCGACAGTATCACATGAACACTGAAGCTTTCTTT; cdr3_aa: CASSPRQYHMNTEAFF
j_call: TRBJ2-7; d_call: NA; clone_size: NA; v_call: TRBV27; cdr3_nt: TGTGCCAGCAGCCTTATGGGGGCGAGCTCCTACGAGCAGTACTTC; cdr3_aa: CASSLMGASSYEQYF
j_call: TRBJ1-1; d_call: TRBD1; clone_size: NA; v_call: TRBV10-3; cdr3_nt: TGTGCCATCAGTGAGCGGACAGGGGCTGAAGCTTTCTTT; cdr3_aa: CAISERTGAEAFF
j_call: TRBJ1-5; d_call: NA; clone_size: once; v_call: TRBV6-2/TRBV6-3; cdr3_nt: TGTGCCAGCAGTATCCTGGAGCACAACTATAGCAATCAGCCCCAGCATTTT; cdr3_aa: CASSILEHNYSNQPQHF
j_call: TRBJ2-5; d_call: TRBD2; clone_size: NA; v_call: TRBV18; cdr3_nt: TGTGCCAGCTCACCATCGGCGGGAGCCTTTGAAGAGACCCAGTACTTC; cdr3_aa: CASSPSAGAFEETQYF
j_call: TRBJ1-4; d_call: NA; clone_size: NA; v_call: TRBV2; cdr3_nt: TGTGCCAGCAAGCAGGAGGCAACTAATGAAAAACTGTTTTTT; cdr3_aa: CASKQEATNEKLFF
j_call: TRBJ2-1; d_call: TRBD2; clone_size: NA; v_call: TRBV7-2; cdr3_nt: TGTGCCAGCAGCTTAGAGAGTAGCGGGGGTGGGTATTACAATGAGCAGTTCTTC; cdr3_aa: CASSLESSGGGYYNEQFF
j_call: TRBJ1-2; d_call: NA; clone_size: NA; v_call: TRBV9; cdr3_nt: TGTGCCAGCAGCGACGCTGGGGGCAGATTTAGTGGGGGCTACACCTTC; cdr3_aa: CASSDAGGRFSGGYTF
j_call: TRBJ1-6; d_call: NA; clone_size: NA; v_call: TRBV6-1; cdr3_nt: TGTGCCAGCAGTGAAGGGAGCAGTTCACCCCTCCACTTT; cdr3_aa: CASSEGSSSPLHF
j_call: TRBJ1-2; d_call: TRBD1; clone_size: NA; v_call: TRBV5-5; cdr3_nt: TGTGCCAGCAGCGATAAAGGGACAGTTAACTATGGCTACACCTTC; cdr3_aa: CASSDKGTVNYGYTF
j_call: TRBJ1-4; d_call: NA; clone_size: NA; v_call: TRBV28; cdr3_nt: TGTGCCAGCAGTTTATCCGTGAGCGAAAAACTGTTTTTT; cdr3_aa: CASSLSVSEKLFF
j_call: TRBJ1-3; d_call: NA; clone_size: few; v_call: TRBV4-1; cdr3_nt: TGCGCCAGCAGCCAACAGGGTCCCGGAAACACCATATATTTT; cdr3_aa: CASSQQGPGNTIYF
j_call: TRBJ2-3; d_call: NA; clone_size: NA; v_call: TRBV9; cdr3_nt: TGTGCCAGCAGCGCGGGACAAGTCACAGATACGCAGTATTTT; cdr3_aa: CASSAGQVTDTQYF
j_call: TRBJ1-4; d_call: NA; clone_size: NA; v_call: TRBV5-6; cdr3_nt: TGTGCCAGCAGCAAGGGGGGGGTTAATGAAAAACTGTTTTTT; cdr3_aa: CASSKGGVNEKLFF
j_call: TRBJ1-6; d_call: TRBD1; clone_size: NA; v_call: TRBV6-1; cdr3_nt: TGTGCCAGCAGTGAGGAAACAGGGGGTTATTTACTCCACTTT; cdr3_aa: CASSEETGGYLLHF
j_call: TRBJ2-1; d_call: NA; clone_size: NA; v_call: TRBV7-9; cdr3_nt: TGTGCCAGCAGCCATTCCTCCGCGGGTATACATCGGGAGCAGTTCTTC; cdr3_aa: CASSHSSAGIHREQFF
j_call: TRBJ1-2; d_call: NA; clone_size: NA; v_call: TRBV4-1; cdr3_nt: TGCGCCAGCAGCCAAGGGTATATCAGGGTTCCTGGCTACACCTTC; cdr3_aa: CASSQGYIRVPGYTF
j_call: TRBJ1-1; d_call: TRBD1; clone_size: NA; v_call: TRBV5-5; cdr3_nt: TGTGCCAGCAGCTTTCCCACAGGGGCGTTGGGAGCTTTCTTT; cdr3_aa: CASSFPTGALGAFF
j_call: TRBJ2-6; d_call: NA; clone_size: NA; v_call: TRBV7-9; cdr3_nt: TGTGCCAGCAGCGCCCACCCGAGGGCGGCGGGGGCCAACGTCCTGACTTTC; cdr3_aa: CASSAHPRAAGANVLTF
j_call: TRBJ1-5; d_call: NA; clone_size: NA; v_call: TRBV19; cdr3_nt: TGTGCCAGTAGCGAGGGGGGGGCAATTTACAATCAGCCCCAGCATTTT; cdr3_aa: CASSEGGAIYNQPQHF
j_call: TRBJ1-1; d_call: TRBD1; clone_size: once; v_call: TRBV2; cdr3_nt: TGTGCCAGCAGCGAACAGGGGGTGAACACTGAAGCTTTCTTT; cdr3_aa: CASSEQGVNTEAFF
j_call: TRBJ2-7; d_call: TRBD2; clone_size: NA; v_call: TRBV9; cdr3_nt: TGTGCCAGCAGCGGGGAGGGATGGGAGCAGTACTTC; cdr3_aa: CASSGEGWEQYF
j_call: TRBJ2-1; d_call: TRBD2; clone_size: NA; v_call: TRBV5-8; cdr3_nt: TGTGCCAGCAGCTTGGGCTCCGGGGGGGCGGGTGAGCAGTTCTTC; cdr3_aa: CASSLGSGGAGEQFF
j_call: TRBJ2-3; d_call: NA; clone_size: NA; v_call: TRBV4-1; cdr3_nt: TGCGCCAGCAGCCAGGAGGGGGGGCGGGGAGATACGCAGTATTTT; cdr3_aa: CASSQEGGRGDTQYF
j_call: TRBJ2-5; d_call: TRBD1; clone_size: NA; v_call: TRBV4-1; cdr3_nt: TGCGCCAGCAGCCAACCCCTGGGGCACAGGGGGAATTATGAGACCCAGTACTTC; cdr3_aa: CASSQPLGHRGNYETQYF
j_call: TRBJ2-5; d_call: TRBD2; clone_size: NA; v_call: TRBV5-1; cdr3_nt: TGCGCCAGCAGCTTGTCGGGGGGTGGAGAGACCCAGTACTTC; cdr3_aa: CASSLSGGGETQYF
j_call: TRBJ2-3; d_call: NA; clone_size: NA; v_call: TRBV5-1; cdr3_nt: TGCGCCAGCAGAAGGGGCGGCGGCACAGATACGCAGTATTTT; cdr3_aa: CASRRGGGTDTQYF
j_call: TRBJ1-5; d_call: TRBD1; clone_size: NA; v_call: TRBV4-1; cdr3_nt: TGCGCCAGCAGCCAATATGGGACAGGGGACAATCAGCCCCAGCATTTT; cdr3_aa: CASSQYGTGDNQPQHF